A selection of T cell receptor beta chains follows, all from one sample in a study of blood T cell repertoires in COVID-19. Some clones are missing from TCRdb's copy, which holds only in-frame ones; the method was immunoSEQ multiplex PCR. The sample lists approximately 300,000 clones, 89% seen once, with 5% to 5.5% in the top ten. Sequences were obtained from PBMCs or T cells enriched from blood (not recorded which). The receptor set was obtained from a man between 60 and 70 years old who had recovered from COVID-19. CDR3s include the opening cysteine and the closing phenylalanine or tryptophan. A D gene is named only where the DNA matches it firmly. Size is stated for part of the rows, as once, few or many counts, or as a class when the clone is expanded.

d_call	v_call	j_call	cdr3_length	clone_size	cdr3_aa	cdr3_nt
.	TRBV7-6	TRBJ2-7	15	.	CASSLGAQGAGEQYF	TGTGCCAGCAGCTTAGGGGCTCAAGGGGCGGGGGAGCAGTACTTC
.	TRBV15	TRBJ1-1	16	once	CATSRGLTGFDTEAFF	TGTGCCACCAGCAGAGGCCTAACAGGATTTGACACTGAAGCTTTCTTT
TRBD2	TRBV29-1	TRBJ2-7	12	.	CSVGTSSYEQYF	TGCAGCGTTGGGACTAGCTCTTACGAGCAGTACTTC
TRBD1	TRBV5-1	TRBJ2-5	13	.	CASSARGQETQYF	TGCGCCAGCAGCGCCAGGGGGCAAGAGACCCAGTACTTC
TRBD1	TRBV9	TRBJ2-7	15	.	CASTPGTGVTYEQYF	TGTGCCAGCACCCCAGGGACAGGGGTAACCTACGAGCAGTACTTC
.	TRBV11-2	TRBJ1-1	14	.	CASSLAAGWTEAFF	TGTGCCAGCAGCTTAGCAGCAGGGTGGACTGAAGCTTTCTTT
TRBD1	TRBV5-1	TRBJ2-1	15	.	CASSLGDRAANEQFF	TGCGCCAGCAGCTTGGGTGACAGGGCGGCTAATGAGCAGTTCTTC
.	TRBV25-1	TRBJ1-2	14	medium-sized	CASSGWDTRYGYTF	TGTGCCAGCAGTGGTTGGGACACCCGCTATGGCTACACCTTC
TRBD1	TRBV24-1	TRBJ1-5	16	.	CATSDPRQGPPQPQHF	TGTGCCACCAGTGATCCCCGACAGGGCCCGCCGCAGCCCCAGCATTTT
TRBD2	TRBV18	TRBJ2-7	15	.	CASSPLGRSSYEQYF	TGTGCCAGCTCACCTCTCGGGAGGTCCTCCTACGAGCAGTACTTC
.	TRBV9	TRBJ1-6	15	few	CASSTLPGNNSPLHF	TGTGCCAGCAGCACCCTGCCGGGAAATAATTCACCCCTCCACTTT
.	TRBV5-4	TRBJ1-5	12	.	CASSLDRLDQHF	TGTGCCAGCAGCTTGGACCGGTTAGACCAGCATTTT
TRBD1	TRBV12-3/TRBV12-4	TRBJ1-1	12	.	CASSQWDREAFF	TGTGCCAGCAGTCAATGGGACAGGGAGGCTTTCTTT
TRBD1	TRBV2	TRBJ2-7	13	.	CASGQGLLGEQYF	TGTGCCAGCGGACAGGGGCTCCTCGGGGAGCAGTACTTC
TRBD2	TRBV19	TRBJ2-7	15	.	CASSKGLAGDYEQYF	TGTGCCAGTAGTAAGGGACTAGCGGGGGACTACGAGCAGTACTTC
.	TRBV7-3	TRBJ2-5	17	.	CASSYMGRTGLSETQYF	TGTGCCAGCAGCTACATGGGTCGGACGGGATTGAGTGAGACCCAGTACTTC
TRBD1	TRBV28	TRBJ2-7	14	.	CASRGTGDRYEQYF	TGTGCCAGCAGGGGGACAGGGGATCGGTACGAGCAGTACTTC
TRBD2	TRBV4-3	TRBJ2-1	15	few	CASSQGLAGYNEQFF	TGCGCCAGCAGCCAGGGACTAGCAGGATACAATGAGCAGTTCTTC
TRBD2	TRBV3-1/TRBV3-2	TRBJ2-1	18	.	CASSQDLRMSSGRNEQFF	TGTGCCAGCAGCCAAGATCTTAGAATGTCTAGCGGGAGGAATGAGCAGTTCTTC
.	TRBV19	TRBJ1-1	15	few	CASTLRDSGNTEAFF	TGTGCCAGTACTCTCCGGGACTCTGGGAACACTGAAGCTTTCTTT
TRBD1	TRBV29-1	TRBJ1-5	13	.	CSVRTGGNQPQHF	TGCAGCGTGCGGACAGGGGGTAATCAGCCCCAGCATTTT
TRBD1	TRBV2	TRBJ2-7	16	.	CASSEWAQGAPYEQYF	TGTGCCAGCAGTGAATGGGCCCAGGGGGCACCCTACGAGCAGTACTTC
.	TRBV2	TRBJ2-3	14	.	CASTLTTGTDTQYF	TGTGCCAGCACCCTAACGACAGGCACAGATACGCAGTATTTT
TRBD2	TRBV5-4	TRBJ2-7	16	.	CASSLGLAGGPVEQYF	TGTGCCAGCAGCTTAGGACTAGCGGGAGGGCCAGTCGAGCAGTACTTC
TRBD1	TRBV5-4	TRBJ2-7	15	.	CASSRLTGTAYEQYF	TGTGCCAGCAGCCGACTTACAGGGACAGCATACGAGCAGTACTTC
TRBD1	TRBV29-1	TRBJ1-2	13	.	CSVARQGNYGYTF	TGCAGCGTTGCCCGACAGGGAAACTATGGCTACACCTTC
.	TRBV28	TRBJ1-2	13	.	CASSHRESYGYTF	TGTGCCAGCAGCCACAGGGAGAGCTATGGCTACACCTTC
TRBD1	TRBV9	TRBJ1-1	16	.	CASSVEGTGRGTEAFF	TGTGCCAGCAGCGTGGAGGGGACAGGACGGGGCACTGAAGCTTTCTTT
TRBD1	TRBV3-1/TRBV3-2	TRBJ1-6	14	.	CASSRGQGDSPLHF	TGTGCCAGCAGCCGTGGACAGGGGGATTCACCCCTCCACTTT
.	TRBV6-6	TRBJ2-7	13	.	CASSPFYAYEQYF	TGTGCCAGCAGTCCATTCTATGCCTACGAGCAGTACTTC
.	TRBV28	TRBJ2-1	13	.	CASRGDIYNEQFF	TGTGCCAGCAGGGGAGACATTTACAATGAGCAGTTCTTC
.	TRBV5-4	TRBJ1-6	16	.	CASSLEGGQYNSPLHF	TGTGCCAGCAGCTTGGAAGGGGGACAATATAATTCACCCCTCCACTTT
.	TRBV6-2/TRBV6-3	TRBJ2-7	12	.	CASSRIDSDEYF	TGTGCCAGCAGCCGGATTGACTCCGACGAGTACTTC
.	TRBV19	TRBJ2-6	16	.	CASSIEWFSGANVLTF	TGTGCCAGTAGTATAGAATGGTTTAGTGGGGCCAACGTCCTGACTTTC
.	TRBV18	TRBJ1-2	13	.	CASSPEDSHGYTF	TGTGCCAGCTCACCAGAGGACAGTCATGGCTACACCTTC
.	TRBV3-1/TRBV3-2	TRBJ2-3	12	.	CASSQSRNTQYF	TGTGCCAGCAGCCAATCCAGGAATACGCAGTATTTT
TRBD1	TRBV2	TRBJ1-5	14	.	CASSAGTGDQPQHF	TGTGCCAGCAGCGCCGGGACAGGGGACCAGCCCCAGCATTTT
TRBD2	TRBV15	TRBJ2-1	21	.	CATSRGPTGTSGRASSNEQFF	TGTGCCACCAGCAGAGGGCCAACCGGGACTAGCGGGAGGGCCTCGAGTAATGAGCAGTTCTTC
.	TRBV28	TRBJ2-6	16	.	CASSSGHSSGANVLTF	TGTGCCAGCAGTTCAGGACACTCCTCTGGGGCCAACGTCCTGACTTTC
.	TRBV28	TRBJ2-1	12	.	CASSLNYNEQFF	TGTGCCAGCAGTCTTAACTACAATGAGCAGTTCTTC